These 8 T cell receptor beta chains were sequenced from one sample in a study of vaccination effects on CD4 cells after COVID-19. Antigens for these TCRs are unknown. Clones were read by immunoSEQ multiplex PCR, and TCRdb kept only the in-frame ones, dropping some. In the table there are some 35,000 clones, approximately 78% of which are singletons. Pools of viral peptides were used by the ViraFEST assay to expand antigen-specific CD4+ T cells ahead of sequencing. Isolating CD4+ T cells followed about 10 days of culture. PCR showed that the person got SARS-CoV-2 infection at some point between March and December 2020. Specimen: CD4+ T cells from PBMCs cultured with HCoV-NL63 spike peptides, collected before COVID-19 vaccination. These receptors came from a human donor who had a prior SARS-CoV-2 infection.

The genes are TRBV7-3 and TRBJ2-1, with a possible D match to TRBD2 (5 bases). Per germline, CDR1 SGHTA and CDR2 FQGTGA. Trimming took off 7 bases at V and 8 bases at J, with 18 bases between the two ends. This CDR3 has 14 residues. This chain's CDR3 is CASKLGPTGDEQFF. The CDR3, as DNA: TGTGCCAGCAAACTTGGACCCACCGGGGATGAGCAGTTCTTC.

The chain is built from TRBV5-5 and TRBJ1-3, with D unresolved. This CDR3 is built from 15 residues. Germline V gene lookup returns CDR1 SGHKS and CDR2 YYEKEE (reference sequence). V was cut by 3 bases and J by 3 bases, with 13 bases left in between. This CDR3 reads CASSSLYRDGNTIYF. The CDR3 DNA is TGTGCCAGCAGCTCACTATACAGAGATGGAAACACCATATATTTT.

V and J are TRBV19 and TRBJ2-6; D is possibly TRBD1 (6 bases). This CDR3 comprises 15 residues. Trimming removed 5 bases from V and 0 bases from J, with 8 bases in between. Germline CDR1 reads LNHDA; CDR2 reads SQIVND (reference sequence). The chain's CDR3 is CASSAQGSGANVLTF. The CDR3 region has the DNA TGTGCCAGTAGTGCACAGGGCTCTGGGGCCAACGTCCTGACTTTC.

In its sample, this clone was seen a few times. The chain is built from TRBV10-3 and TRBJ1-1; unclear D gene. CDR1 is ENHRY and CDR2 is SYGVKD in the germline V gene. This CDR3 region has 16 residues. Deletions cut 2 bases from V and 0 bases from J, with 13 bases between. The CDR3 protein is CAISEPTVGMNTEAFF. The CDR3 coding sequence is TGTGCCATCAGTGAGCCAACGGTAGGCATGAACACTGAAGCTTTCTTT.

This rearrangement joins TRBV5-1 to TRBJ1-4; tentatively, D is TRBD1 (6 bases). CDR3 length: 15 amino acids. Trimming left V 5 bases short and J 8 bases short, with 19 bases between. Germline values: CDR1 SGHRS, CDR2 YFSETQ. CDR3 protein: CASRDAGGALEKLFF. In DNA form, the CDR3 reads TGCGCCAGCAGGGACGCTGGGGGGGCTTTAGAAAAACTGTTTTTT.

The V gene is TRBV24-1, the J gene TRBJ2-1; no clear D. Germline V gene sequence: CDR1 KGHDR, CDR2 SFDVKD. V lost 1 base and J lost 3, with 12 bases in between. The CDR3 spans 16 residues. The CDR3 DNA follows: TGTGCCACCAGTGATTTAACCACGGCAAGCTACAATGAGCAGTTCTTC. Its translation: CATSDLTTASYNEQFF.

This sequence joins TRBV9 and TRBJ2-5; the D gene is possibly TRBD1 (6 bases). Trimming pared 6 bases from V and 5 bases from J, leaving 14 bases between. The CDR3 consists of 13 residues. Germline-derived CDR1 and CDR2 are SGDLS and YYNGEE. As DNA, the CDR3 is TGTGCCAGCAACTCACAGGGCGGGGAGACCCAGTACTTC. This sequence encodes CASNSQGGETQYF.

V gene TRBV5-1 combines with J gene TRBJ1-1; D might be TRBD1 (5 bases). This CDR3 has 14 residues. CDR1 and CDR2 (germline): SGHRS, YFSETQ. V dropped 5 bases and J dropped 0 bases, with 11 bases sitting between them. CDR3 in amino acids: CASRWLGVNTEAFF. In DNA, the CDR3 is TGCGCCAGCAGGTGGTTGGGGGTGAACACTGAAGCTTTCTTT.